In its sample, the clone carrying this TCR beta chain was seen many times. Antigen unknown. This specimen comes from a study of beta chain features in type 1 diabetes. Overall study results and limits: Shorter TCRB CDR3s, moderately but significantly so, were found in Type 1 diabetes patients in all four CD4+ subsets. The influence of HLA type on TCRB rearrangement stayed undetermined. In the patient group, naive, central memory and Treg TCRB repertoires seemed more alike than in the healthy donor group.

Expressed TCRB transcripts were sequenced because the entire RNA isolate underwent reverse transcription. Clones were sequenced by immunoSEQ multiplex PCR, and TCRdb holds only the in-frame ones, with some missing. The data contain under 150,000 clones, 17% of them singletons. Germline CDR1 is SGHAT and CDR2 is FQNNGV. Trimming stripped 5 bases from V and 1 base from J, with 7 bases between. CDR3 length: 13 amino acids. The TCR was taken from a man in his late teens or twenties with type 1 diabetes. The sample consisted of central memory CD4+ T cells from blood. The V gene is TRBV11-2, the J gene TRBJ2-3; no definite D call. This CDR3 is CASSPQGTDTQYF. In nucleotides, the CDR3 is TGTGCCAGCAGCCCTCAGGGCACAGATACGCAGTATTTT. The full variable domain, in which reference TRBV11-2 and TRBJ2-3 provide the parts outside the CDR3, is EAGVAQSPRYKIIEKRQSVAFWCNPISGHATLYWYQQILGQGPKLLIQFQNNGVVDDSQLPKDRFSAERLKGVDSTLKIQPAKLEDSAVYLCASSPQGTDTQYFGPGTRLTVL.